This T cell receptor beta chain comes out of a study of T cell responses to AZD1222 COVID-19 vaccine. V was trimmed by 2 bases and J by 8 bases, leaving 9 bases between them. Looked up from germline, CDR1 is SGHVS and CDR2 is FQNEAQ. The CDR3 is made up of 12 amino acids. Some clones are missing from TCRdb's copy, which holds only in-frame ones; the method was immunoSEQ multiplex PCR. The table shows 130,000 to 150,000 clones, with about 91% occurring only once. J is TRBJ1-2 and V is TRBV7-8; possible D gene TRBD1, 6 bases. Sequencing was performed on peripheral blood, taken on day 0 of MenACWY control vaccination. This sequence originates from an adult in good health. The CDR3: CASSLLGGGYTF. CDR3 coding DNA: TGTGCCAGCAGCTTATTGGGGGGCGGCTACACCTTC.